These 24 T cell receptor beta chains were all obtained from the same sample, sequenced in a study of shared clonotypes between healthy human individuals. The assay was immunoSEQ multiplex PCR, and TCRdb's table has in-frame clones only and misses some. This table has roughly 490,000 clones, roughly 85% appearing once. Sequenced input: PBMCs. The source of these receptors is a woman in her forties in good health. Some clones in this sample may be carry-over from other donors' samples.

This clone appeared once. The chain combines TRBV5-1 with TRBJ2-3, with TRBD2 as a possible D gene (5 bases). The germline CDR1 and CDR2 sequences are SGHRS and YFSETQ. CDR3 length: 14 residues. The V end was cut by 2 bases, the J end by 1 base, with 8 bases between. CDR3 in amino acids: CASSFAGGTDTQYF. The CDR3 DNA is TGCGCCAGCAGCTTTGCGGGTGGCACAGATACGCAGTATTTT.

Many counts were recorded for this clone. The J gene is TRBJ2-1, the V gene TRBV5-4; D is perhaps TRBD1 or TRBD2 (6 bases each). V lost 4 bases and J lost 0, with 14 bases in between. This CDR3 spans 16 amino acids. Germline CDR1 reads SGHNT; CDR2 reads YYREEE (reference sequence). The CDR3 nucleotides are TGTGCCAGCAGCCTGGGGGGCACGAGCTCCTACAATGAGCAGTTCTTC. Protein sequence: CASSLGGTSSYNEQFF.

This clone was counted only a few times. V is TRBV10-3 and J is TRBJ2-2; D ambiguous. Germline values: CDR1 ENHRY, CDR2 SYGVKD. The V end lost 4 bases, the J end lost 4 bases, and 7 bases lay between the germline ends. The length of the CDR3 is 13 residues. The CDR3 protein is CAISGAGTGELFF. CDR3 bases: TGTGCCATCAGTGGAGCTGGCACCGGGGAGCTGTTTTTT.

The chain joins TRBV27 to TRBJ2-3; tentative D call: TRBD2 (6 bases). The germline V gene has CDR1 MNHEY and CDR2 SMNVEV (reference sequence). The CDR3 loop spans 15 amino acids. Trimming cost V 1 base and J 1 base, with 9 bases left between them. This CDR3 reads CASSLWGTGTDTQYF. CDR3 DNA sequence: TGTGCCAGCAGTTTATGGGGGACTGGCACAGATACGCAGTATTTT.

The chain carries TRBV27 and TRBJ2-7; 8 bases line up with TRBD1. This CDR3 is built from 15 residues. Trimming removed 5 bases from V and 5 bases from J; junction bases left unmatched: 11. Germline loops: CDR1 MNHEY, CDR2 SMNVEV (reference sequence). As DNA, the CDR3 is TGTGCCAGCAGTGTCCGGACAGGGATTGCCCACGAGCAGTACTTC. Its translation is CASSVRTGIAHEQYF.

The chain has TRBV9 and TRBJ1-1; D not certain. Between the trimmed V and J ends, which lost 5 bases and 0 bases, there was a span of 8 bases. The CDR3 consists of 13 residues. Germline CDR1 reads SGDLS; CDR2 reads YYNGEE. This chain's CDR3 is CASSHAVNTEAFF. Written as DNA, the CDR3 is TGTGCCAGCAGTCACGCCGTGAACACTGAAGCTTTCTTT.

Notes on this clone: With a far larger clone one base away, a read error is the likely cause. The chain links TRBV29-1 to TRBJ1-2; unclear D gene. In germline, CDR1 is SQVTM, CDR2 ANQGSEA. The CDR3 is 12 amino acids. The CDR3 protein is CSVEDHNYGSTF. CDR3 nucleotides: TGCAGCGTTGAAGACCATAACTATGGCTCCACCTTC.

This sequence joins TRBV29-1 and TRBJ2-7; 7 bases align to TRBD2. V gave up 1 base and J gave up 6 bases; unmatched junction bases: 9. CDR3 length equals 14 residues. CDR1 is SQVTM, CDR2 ANQGSEA, per germline. This CDR3 reads CSVEAGGSEGEQYF. DNA of the CDR3: TGCAGCGTTGAAGCGGGAGGATCTGAGGGCGAGCAGTACTTC.

V and J are TRBV10-3 and TRBJ2-3; 7 bases match TRBD2. Trimming at V came to 2 bases and at J to 2 bases, leaving 4 bases not matched to a gene. The length of the CDR3 is 15 residues. Germline V CDR1 and CDR2: ENHRY, SYGVKD. The CDR3 spells CAISEGLAVTDTQYF. In DNA form, the CDR3 reads TGTGCCATCAGTGAGGGCCTAGCGGTCACAGATACGCAGTATTTT.

The chain recombines TRBV5-1 with TRBJ2-1; 14 nucleotides align to TRBD2. With 8 bases clipped from V and 3 bases from J, the junction kept 10 bases outside the gene matches. The CDR3 is made up of 17 amino acids. The V gene's germline CDR1 is SGHRS and CDR2 YFSETQ. This CDR3 is CASGSGLAGGDYNEQFF. CDR3 DNA: TGCGCCAGTGGGAGTGGACTAGCGGGAGGTGACTACAATGAGCAGTTCTTC. The full variable domain, rest sourced from reference TRBV5-1 and TRBJ2-1, is KAGVTQTPRYLIKTRGQQVTLSCSPISGHRSVSWYQQTPGQGLQFLFEYFSETQRNKGNFPGRFSGRQFSNSRSEMNVSTLELGDSALYLCASGSGLAGGDYNEQFFGPGTRLTVL.

The rearrangement joins TRBV25-1 to TRBJ1-4; D possibly corresponds to TRBD1 (6 bases). The CDR3 extends over 14 amino acids. V was cut by 4 bases and J by 7 bases, with 13 bases left in between. Germline V CDR1 and CDR2: MGHDK, SYGVNS. The CDR3 protein is CASSGTGFGEKLFF. CDR3 nucleotides: TGTGCCAGCAGTGGAACAGGGTTCGGTGAAAAACTGTTTTTT.

The rearrangement joins TRBV28 to TRBJ2-1; D is possibly TRBD1 or TRBD2 (5 bases each). CDR1 and CDR2 (germline): MDHEN, SYDVKM. The germline V and J ends were trimmed by 6 bases and 1 base, with 16 bases remaining between them. The CDR3 covers 16 residues. CDR3: CASSPPPGRSYNEQFF. CDR3 DNA: TGTGCCAGCAGCCCCCCCCCGGGGCGGTCCTACAATGAGCAGTTCTTC.

The chain combines TRBV5-1 with TRBJ2-7; weak D call: TRBD1 (6 bases). CDR1 is SGHRS and CDR2 is YFSETQ in the germline V gene. This CDR3 has 15 amino acids. Trimming left V 1 base short and J 1 base short, with 12 bases between. CDR3 coding DNA: TGCGCCAGCAGCTTGTCGACAGGACCATCCTACGAGCAGTACTTC. It specifies CASSLSTGPSYEQYF.

The V call is TRBV11-3, the J call TRBJ2-5, with D perhaps matching TRBD1 (6 bases). In germline, CDR1 is SGHNT, CDR2 YENEEA. This CDR3 has 13 residues. The ends were cut back, 5 bases at V and 6 bases at J, with 13 bases in the middle. Here the CDR3 reads CASSINREQTQYF. The CDR3 region has the DNA TGTGCCAGCAGCATAAACAGGGAACAGACCCAGTACTTC.

CDR3 protein: CASSLTSGSIADTQYF. In DNA form, the CDR3 reads TGTGCCAGCAGTTTAACTAGCGGGAGTATTGCAGATACGCAGTATTTT. The V gene is TRBV25-1, the J gene TRBJ2-3; the match to TRBD2 covers 11 bases. The CDR3 extends over 16 amino acids. The V segment lost 5 bases and the J segment 4 bases; nucleotides outside the gene matches: 8. Germline V gene lookup returns CDR1 MGHDK and CDR2 SYGVNS. Combining the CDR3 with reference TRBV25-1 and TRBJ2-3 gives the whole variable domain EADIYQTPRYLVIGTGKKITLECSQTMGHDKMYWYQQDPGMELHLIHYSYGVNSTEKGDLSSESTVSRIRTEHFPLTLESARPSHTSQYLCASSLTSGSIADTQYFGPGTRLTVL.

The chain combines TRBV5-1 with TRBJ1-3, with unresolved D. The ends were cut back, 0 bases at V and 0 bases at J, with 10 bases in the middle. This CDR3 region has 16 residues. Germline CDR1 is SGHRS and CDR2 is YFSETQ. This CDR3 is CASSLGGRSSGNTIYF. The CDR3 DNA reads TGCGCCAGCAGCTTGGGGGGTAGGAGCTCTGGAAACACCATATATTTT. The variable domain in full, completed from reference TRBV5-1 and TRBJ1-3, reads KAGVTQTPRYLIKTRGQQVTLSCSPISGHRSVSWYQQTPGQGLQFLFEYFSETQRNKGNFPGRFSGRQFSNSRSEMNVSTLELGDSALYLCASSLGGRSSGNTIYFGEGSWLTVV.

V gene TRBV4-1 combines with J gene TRBJ2-6; D unresolved. The germline CDR1 and CDR2 sequences are MGHRA and YSYEKL. CDR3 length: 16 amino acids. With 3 bases removed from V and 0 bases from J, the gap between germline ends came to 9 bases. In DNA, the CDR3 is TGCGCCAGCAGCCAGTTCCTGGGCTCTGGGGCCAACGTCCTGACTTTC. It is translated as CASSQFLGSGANVLTF.

This chain uses TRBV9 with TRBJ2-5, with 8 nucleotides matching TRBD2. V lost 0 bases and J lost 1; bases outside the gene matches: 5. CDR3 length: 16 amino acids. Germline V lookup: CDR1 SGDLS, CDR2 YYNGEE. CDR3 nucleotides: TGTGCCAGCAGCGTAGCTACGGGAGGGATCCAAGAGACCCAGTACTTC. Amino acid sequence: CASSVATGGIQETQYF.

The V gene is TRBV28, the J gene TRBJ2-5; 8 bases map to TRBD2. CDR3 size: 14 residues. Germline CDR1 reads MDHEN; CDR2 reads SYDVKM. V lost 6 bases and J lost 5; bases outside the gene matches: 8. The DNA for the CDR3 is TGTGCCAGCAGGGTCGGGAGGGTTATCGAGACCCAGTACTTC. It translates to CASRVGRVIETQYF.

The chain joins TRBV27 to TRBJ2-1, with D perhaps matching TRBD1 or TRBD2 (6 bases each). Germline CDR1 reads MNHEY; CDR2 reads SMNVEV (reference sequence). The CDR3 covers 16 residues. Between the trimmed V and J ends, which lost 1 base and 3 bases, there was a span of 13 bases. The CDR3 DNA reads TGTGCCAGCAGTTTATACGGGGGCATTGGCTACAATGAGCAGTTCTTC. Its protein is CASSLYGGIGYNEQFF.

This sequence joins TRBV15 and TRBJ1-5, with unresolved D. This CDR3 is 15 amino acids long. The germline V and J ends were trimmed by 0 bases and 0 bases, with 6 bases remaining between them. The germline gives CDR1 LNHNV, CDR2 YYDKDF (reference sequence). CDR3 nucleotides: TGTGCCACCAGCAGAGAGGGTTTTAGCAATCAGCCCCAGCATTTT. Translation gives CATSREGFSNQPQHF.

Turning to this clone: A junction end diverges from the germline sequence, so it may reflect a read error. The chain employs TRBV9 and TRBJ2-1, with 15 bases identical to TRBD2. Germline V gene sequence: CDR1 SGDLS, CDR2 YYNGEE. The CDR3 totals 16 residues. This CDR3 reads CAGSVGLAGGRNEQFF. The CDR3 nucleotides are TGTGCCGGCAGCGTAGGACTAGCGGGAGGGAGAAATGAGCAGTTCTTC.

CDR3 protein: CASSYSVGTAWAFF. The DNA for the CDR3 is TGTGCCAGCAGTTACTCGGTGGGGACGGCGTGGGCTTTCTTT. The rearrangement links TRBV6-6 to TRBJ1-1; weak D call: TRBD1 (5 bases). The germline V gene has CDR1 MNHNY and CDR2 SVGAGI (reference sequence). The CDR3 loop spans 14 amino acids. Trimming left V 0 bases short and J 11 bases short, with 16 bases between.

In this sample, this clone turned up many times. The chain is built from TRBV25-1 and TRBJ1-2; possibly TRBD1 for D (5 bases). This CDR3 spans 11 amino acids. V dropped 4 bases and J dropped 7 bases, with 7 bases sitting between them. The germline gives CDR1 MGHDK, CDR2 SYGVNS. CDR3 in amino acids: CASSAGAGYTF. The DNA of the CDR3 is TGTGCCAGCAGTGCCGGGGCTGGCTACACCTTC.